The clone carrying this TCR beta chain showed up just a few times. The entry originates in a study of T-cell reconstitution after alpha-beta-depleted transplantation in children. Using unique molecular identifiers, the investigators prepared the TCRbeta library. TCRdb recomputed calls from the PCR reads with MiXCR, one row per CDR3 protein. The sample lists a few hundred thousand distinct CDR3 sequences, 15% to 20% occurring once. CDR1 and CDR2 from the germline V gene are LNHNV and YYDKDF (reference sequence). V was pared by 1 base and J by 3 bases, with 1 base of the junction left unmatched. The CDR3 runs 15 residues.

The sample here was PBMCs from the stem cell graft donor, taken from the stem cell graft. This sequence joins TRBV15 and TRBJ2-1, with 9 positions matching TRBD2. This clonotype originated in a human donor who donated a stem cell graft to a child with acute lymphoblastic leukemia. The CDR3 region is CATSRGLADYNEQFF. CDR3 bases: TGTGCCACCAGCAGAGGACTAGCGGACTACAATGAGCAGTTCTTC.